This TCR beta chain derives from a study of blood T cell repertoires in COVID-19. Study at large: The United States, Italy and Spain supplied acute and convalescent COVID-19 samples. Nucleic acid was either cDNA or gDNA, and it came from T cells, B-cell-depleted T cells, or PBMCs.

Profiling relied on immunoSEQ multiplex PCR, and the TCRdb table lists in-frame clones only, not all of them. Of around 160,000 clones in the sample, around nine tenths were seen once. Recruitment covered some 25 US areas and drew participants whose ages spanned roughly 18 to 100 years. Participants reported their clinical history, and cohort assignment relied on those reports. Germline loops: CDR1 MNHEY, CDR2 SMNVEV (reference sequence). This CDR3 spans 15 amino acids. J lost 6 bases, V lost 6 bases, and 13 bases had no gene match. This receptor was obtained from a woman under 40 with acute COVID-19. The chain is built from TRBV27 and TRBJ2-7; 8 bases match TRBD1. Sequenced: PBMCs or T cells enriched from blood (not recorded which). The CDR3 bases are TGTGCCAGCAGCCCAACGACAGGGGCTAATTCCGAGCAGTACTTC. This gives the protein CASSPTTGANSEQYF.